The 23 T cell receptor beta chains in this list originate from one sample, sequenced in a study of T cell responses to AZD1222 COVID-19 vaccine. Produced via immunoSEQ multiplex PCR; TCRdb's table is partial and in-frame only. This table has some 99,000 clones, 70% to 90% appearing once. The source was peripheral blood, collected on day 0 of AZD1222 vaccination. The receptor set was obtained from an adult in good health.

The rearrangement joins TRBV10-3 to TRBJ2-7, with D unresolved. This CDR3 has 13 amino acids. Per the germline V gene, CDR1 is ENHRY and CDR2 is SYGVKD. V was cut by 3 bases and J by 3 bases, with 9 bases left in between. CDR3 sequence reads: CAISEGTDYEQYV. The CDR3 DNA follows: TGTGCCATCAGTGAAGGCACAGACTACGAGCAGTACGTC.

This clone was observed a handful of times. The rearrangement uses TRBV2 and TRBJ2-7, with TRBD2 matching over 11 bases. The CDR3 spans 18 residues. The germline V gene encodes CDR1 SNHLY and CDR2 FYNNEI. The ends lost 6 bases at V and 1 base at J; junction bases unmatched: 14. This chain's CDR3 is CASRPLLAGDLSSYEQYV. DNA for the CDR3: TGTGCCAGCAGGCCACTACTAGCGGGAGATCTTTCTTCCTACGAGCAGTACGTC.

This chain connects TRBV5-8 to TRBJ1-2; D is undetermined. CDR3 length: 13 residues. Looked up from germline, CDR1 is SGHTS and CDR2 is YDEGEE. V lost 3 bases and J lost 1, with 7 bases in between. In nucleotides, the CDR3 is TGTGCCAGCAGCTACTCAGATAACTATGGCTACACCTTC. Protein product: CASSYSDNYGYTF.

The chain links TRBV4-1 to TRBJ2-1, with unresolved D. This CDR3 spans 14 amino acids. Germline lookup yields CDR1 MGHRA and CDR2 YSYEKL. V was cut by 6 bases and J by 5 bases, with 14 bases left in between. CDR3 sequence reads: CASRGFIGNNEQFF. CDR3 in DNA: TGCGCCAGCAGGGGGTTCATTGGGAACAATGAGCAGTTCTTC.

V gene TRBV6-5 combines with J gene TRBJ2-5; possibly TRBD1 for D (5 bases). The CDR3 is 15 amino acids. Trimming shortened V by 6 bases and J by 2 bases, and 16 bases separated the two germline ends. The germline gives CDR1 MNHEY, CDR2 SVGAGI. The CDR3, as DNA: TGTGCCAGCAGCCTACTACAGGCTCGGCAAGAGACCCAGTACTTC. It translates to CASSLLQARQETQYF.

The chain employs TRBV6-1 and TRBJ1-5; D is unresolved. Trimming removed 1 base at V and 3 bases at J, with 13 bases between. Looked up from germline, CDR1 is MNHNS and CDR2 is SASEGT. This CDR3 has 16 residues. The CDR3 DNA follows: TGTGCCAGCAGTGAAGGTAAATTCGGGCCCAATCAGCCCCAGCATTTT. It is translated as CASSEGKFGPNQPQHF.

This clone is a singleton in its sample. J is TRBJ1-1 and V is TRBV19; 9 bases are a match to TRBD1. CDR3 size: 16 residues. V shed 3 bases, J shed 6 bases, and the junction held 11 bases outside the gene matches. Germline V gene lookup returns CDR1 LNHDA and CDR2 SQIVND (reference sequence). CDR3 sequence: CASSMGPDRGRAEAFF. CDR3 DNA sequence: TGTGCCAGTAGTATGGGACCGGACAGGGGTAGGGCTGAAGCTTTCTTT.

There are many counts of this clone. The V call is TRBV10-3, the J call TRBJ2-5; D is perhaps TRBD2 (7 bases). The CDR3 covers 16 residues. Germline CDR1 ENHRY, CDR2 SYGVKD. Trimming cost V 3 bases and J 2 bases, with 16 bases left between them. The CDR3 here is CAISDSRGGGQETQYF. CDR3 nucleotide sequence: TGTGCCATCAGTGATTCCCGAGGGGGGGGTCAAGAGACCCAGTACTTC.

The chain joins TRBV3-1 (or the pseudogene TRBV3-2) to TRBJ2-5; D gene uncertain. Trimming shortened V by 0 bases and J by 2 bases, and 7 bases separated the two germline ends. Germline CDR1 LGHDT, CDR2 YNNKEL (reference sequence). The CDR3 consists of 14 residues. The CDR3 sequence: CASSQDLLQETQYF. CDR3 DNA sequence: TGTGCCAGCAGCCAAGATTTACTGCAAGAGACCCAGTACTTC.

CDR3 DNA: TGTGCCAGCAGCTTAGGGGGTCAGCCCCAGCATTTT. Residues: CASSLGGQPQHF. This chain uses TRBV7-9 with TRBJ1-5; D not resolved. CDR1 SEHNR and CDR2 FQNEAQ come from the germline V gene (reference sequence). The CDR3 is made up of 12 amino acids. The V end was cut by 1 base, the J end by 6 bases, with 4 bases between. The entire variable domain, with the rest obtained from reference TRBV7-9 and TRBJ1-5, is as follows: DTGVSQNPRHKITKRGQNVTFRCDPISEHNRLYWYRQTLGQGPEFLTYFQNEAQLEKSRLLSDRFSAERPKGSFSTLEIQRTEQGDSAMYLCASSLGGQPQHFGDGTRLSIL.

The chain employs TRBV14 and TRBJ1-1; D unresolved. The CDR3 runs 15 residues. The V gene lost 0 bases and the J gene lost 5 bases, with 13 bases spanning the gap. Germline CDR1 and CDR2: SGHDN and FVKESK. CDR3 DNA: TGTGCCAGCAGCCAAGATCTTGGAGGGTGGACTGAAGCTTTCTTT. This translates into CASSQDLGGWTEAFF. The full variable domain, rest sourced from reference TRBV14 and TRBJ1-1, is EAGVTQFPSHSVIEKGQTVTLRCDPISGHDNLYWYRRVMGKEIKFLLHFVKESKQDESGMPNNRFLAERTGGTYSTLKVQPAELEDSGVYFCASSQDLGGWTEAFFGQGTRLTVV.

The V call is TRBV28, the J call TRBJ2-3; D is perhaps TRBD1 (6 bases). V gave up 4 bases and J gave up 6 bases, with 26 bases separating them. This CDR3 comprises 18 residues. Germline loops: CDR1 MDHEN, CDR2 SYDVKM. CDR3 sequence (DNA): TGTGCCAGCAGTTCGGCTGGAAGGATTAGAGGGGGTTGGGATACGCAGTATTTT. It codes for CASSSAGRIRGGWDTQYF.

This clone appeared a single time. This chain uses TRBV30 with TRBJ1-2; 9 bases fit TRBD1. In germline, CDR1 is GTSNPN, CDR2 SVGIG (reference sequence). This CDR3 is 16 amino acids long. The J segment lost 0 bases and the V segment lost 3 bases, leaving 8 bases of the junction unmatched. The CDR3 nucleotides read TGTGCCTGGAGGCCTCGGGACAGGGCGCCTAACTATGGCTACACCTTC. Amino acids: CAWRPRDRAPNYGYTF.

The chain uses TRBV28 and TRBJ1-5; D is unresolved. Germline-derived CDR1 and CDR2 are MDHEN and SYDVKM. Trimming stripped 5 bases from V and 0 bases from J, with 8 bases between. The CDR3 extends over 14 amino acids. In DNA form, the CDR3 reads TGTGCCAGCAGTAAAGGATATAGCAATCAGCCCCAGCATTTT. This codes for CASSKGYSNQPQHF.

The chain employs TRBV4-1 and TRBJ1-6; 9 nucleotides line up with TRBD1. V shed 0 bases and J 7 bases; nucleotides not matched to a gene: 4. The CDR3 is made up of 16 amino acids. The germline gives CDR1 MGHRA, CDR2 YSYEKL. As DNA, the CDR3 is TGCGCCAGCAGCCAAGACGGGACAGGGTCGAATTCACCCCTCCACTTT. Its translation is CASSQDGTGSNSPLHF.

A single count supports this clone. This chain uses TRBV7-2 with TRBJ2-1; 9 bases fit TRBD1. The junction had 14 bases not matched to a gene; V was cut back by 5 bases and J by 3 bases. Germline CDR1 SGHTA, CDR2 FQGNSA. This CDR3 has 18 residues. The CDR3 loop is CASSPGTGSFGDYNEQFF. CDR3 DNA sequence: TGTGCCAGCAGCCCCGGGACAGGGTCTTTTGGGGACTACAATGAGCAGTTCTTC.

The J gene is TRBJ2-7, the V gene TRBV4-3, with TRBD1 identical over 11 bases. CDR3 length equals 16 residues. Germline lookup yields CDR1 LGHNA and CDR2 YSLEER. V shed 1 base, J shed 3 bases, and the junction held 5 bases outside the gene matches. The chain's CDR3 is CASSQVGGTGGYEQYF. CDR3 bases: TGCGCCAGCAGCCAAGTCGGCGGGACAGGGGGCTACGAGCAGTACTTC.

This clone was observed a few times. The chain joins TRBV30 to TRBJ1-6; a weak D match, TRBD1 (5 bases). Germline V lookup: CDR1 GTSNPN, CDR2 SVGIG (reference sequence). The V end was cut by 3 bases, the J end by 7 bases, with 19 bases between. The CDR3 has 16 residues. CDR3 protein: CAWSHPGARRNSPLHF. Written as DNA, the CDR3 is TGTGCCTGGAGCCACCCCGGGGCGAGGCGGAATTCACCCCTCCACTTT.

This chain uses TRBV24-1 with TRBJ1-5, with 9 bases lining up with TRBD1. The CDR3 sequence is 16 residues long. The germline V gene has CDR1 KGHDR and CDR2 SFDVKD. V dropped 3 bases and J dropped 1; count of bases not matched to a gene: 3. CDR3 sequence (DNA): TGTGCCACCAGTGATGACAGGGGGAAGAGCAATCAGCCCCAGCATTTT. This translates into CATSDDRGKSNQPQHF.

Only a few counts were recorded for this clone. CDR3 in amino acids: CASSQDGGEGPYEQYF. DNA for the CDR3: TGCGCCAGCAGCCAAGATGGGGGAGAAGGGCCCTACGAGCAGTACTTC. J is TRBJ2-7 and V is TRBV4-3; D could derive from TRBD1 or TRBD2 (5 bases each). V lost 0 bases and J lost 2, with 14 bases in between. Germline CDR1 and CDR2: LGHNA and YSLEER. There are 16 residues in the CDR3.

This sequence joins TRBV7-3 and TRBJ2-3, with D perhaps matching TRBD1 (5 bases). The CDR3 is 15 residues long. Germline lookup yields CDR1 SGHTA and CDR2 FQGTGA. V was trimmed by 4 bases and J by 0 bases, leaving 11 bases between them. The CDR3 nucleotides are TGTGCCAGCAGCTCTGGCAGGGCTAGCACAGATACGCAGTATTTT. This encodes CASSSGRASTDTQYF.

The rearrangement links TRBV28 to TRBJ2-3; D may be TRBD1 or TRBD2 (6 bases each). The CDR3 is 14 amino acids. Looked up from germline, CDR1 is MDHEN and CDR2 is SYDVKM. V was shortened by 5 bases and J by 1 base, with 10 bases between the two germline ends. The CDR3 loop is CASSGGLRTDTQYF. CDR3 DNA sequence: TGTGCCAGCAGTGGGGGGCTCCGCACAGATACGCAGTATTTT. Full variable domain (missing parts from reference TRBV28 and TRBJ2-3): DVKVTQSSRYLVKRTGEKVFLECVQDMDHENMFWYRQDPGLGLRLIYFSYDVKMKEKGDIPEGYSVSREKKERFSLILESASTNQTSMYLCASSGGLRTDTQYFGPGTRLTVL.

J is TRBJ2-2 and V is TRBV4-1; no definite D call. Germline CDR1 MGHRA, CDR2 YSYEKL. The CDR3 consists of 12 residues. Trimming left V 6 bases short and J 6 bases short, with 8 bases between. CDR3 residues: CASRQTPGELFF. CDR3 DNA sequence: TGCGCCAGCAGACAGACCCCCGGGGAGCTGTTTTTT.